This TCR beta chain was recorded in a study of graft-versus-host responses after intestinal transplantation. In the case of this clone: The antigen remains undetermined.

The germline gives CDR1 SGHAT, CDR2 FQNNGV. This CDR3 is built from 15 residues. The junction had 7 bases not matched to a gene; V was cut back by 4 bases and J by 4 bases. This table comes from immunoSEQ multiplex PCR, and its TCRdb copy is limited to in-frame clones, with some not included. The table has 93,000 or so clones, 80% to 95% seen once. The genes are TRBV11-2 and TRBJ1-1; TRBD1 matches at 9 bases. The TCR originated in a human donor who received an intestinal transplant. The sample in question was unstimulated CD8+ T cells sorted from spleen or lymph node cells, obtained before intestinal transplant. The CDR3 sequence: CASSYPTGGTTEAFF. In DNA form, the CDR3 reads TGTGCCAGCAGCTACCCGACAGGGGGAACCACTGAAGCTTTCTTT.